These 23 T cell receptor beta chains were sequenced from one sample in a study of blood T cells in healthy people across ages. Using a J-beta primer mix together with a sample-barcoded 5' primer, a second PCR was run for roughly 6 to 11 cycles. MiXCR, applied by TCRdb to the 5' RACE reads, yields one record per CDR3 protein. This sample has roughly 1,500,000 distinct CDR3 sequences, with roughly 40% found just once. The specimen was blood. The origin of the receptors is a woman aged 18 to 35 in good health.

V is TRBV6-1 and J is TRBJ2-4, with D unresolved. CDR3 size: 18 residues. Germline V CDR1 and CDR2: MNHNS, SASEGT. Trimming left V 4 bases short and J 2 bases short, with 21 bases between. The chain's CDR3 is CASSGRTKQNITKNIQYF. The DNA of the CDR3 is TGTGCCAGCAGTGGCAGAACGAAACAGAACATAACCAAAAACATTCAGTACTTC.

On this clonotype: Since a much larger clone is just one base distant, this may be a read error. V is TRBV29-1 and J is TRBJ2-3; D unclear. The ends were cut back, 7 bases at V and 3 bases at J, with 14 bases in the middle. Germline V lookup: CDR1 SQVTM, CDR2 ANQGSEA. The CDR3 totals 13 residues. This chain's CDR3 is CSGDVGLTDTQYF. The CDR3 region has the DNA TGCAGCGGTGACGTAGGGCTGACAGATACGCAGTATTTT.

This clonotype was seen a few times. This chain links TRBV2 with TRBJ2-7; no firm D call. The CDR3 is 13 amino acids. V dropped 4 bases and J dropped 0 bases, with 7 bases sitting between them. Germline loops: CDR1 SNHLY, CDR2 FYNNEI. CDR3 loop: CASSGTISYEQYF. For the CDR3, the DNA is TGTGCCAGCAGTGGGACGATCTCCTACGAGCAGTACTTC.

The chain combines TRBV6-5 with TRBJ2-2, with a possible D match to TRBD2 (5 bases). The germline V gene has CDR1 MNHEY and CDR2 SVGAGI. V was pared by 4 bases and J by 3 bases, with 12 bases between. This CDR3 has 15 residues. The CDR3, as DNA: TGTGCCAGCAGTTCTCCCGGACTTTACACCGGGGAGCTGTTTTTT. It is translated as CASSSPGLYTGELFF.

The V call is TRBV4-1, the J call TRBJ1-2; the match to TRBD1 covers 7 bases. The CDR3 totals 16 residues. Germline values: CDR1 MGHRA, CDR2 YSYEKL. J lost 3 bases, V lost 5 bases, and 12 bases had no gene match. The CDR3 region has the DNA TGCGCCAGCAGCTCAACCGGGACAGTGCCCGACTATGGCTACACCTTC. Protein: CASSSTGTVPDYGYTF.

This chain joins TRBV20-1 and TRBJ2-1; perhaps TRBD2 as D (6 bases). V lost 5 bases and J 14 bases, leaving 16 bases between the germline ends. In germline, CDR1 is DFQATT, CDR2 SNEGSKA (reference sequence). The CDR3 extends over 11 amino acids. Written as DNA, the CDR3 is TGCAGTGCTCTGGCGGGGACCCGAAAGTTCTTC. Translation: CSALAGTRKFF.

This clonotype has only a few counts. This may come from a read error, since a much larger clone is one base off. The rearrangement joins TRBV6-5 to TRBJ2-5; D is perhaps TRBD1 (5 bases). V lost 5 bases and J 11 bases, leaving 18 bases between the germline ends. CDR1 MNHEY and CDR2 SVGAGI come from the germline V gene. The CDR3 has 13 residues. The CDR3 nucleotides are TGTGCCAGCAGTCAGGGTCAGAACAATGAGCAGTACTTC. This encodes CASSQGQNNEQYF.

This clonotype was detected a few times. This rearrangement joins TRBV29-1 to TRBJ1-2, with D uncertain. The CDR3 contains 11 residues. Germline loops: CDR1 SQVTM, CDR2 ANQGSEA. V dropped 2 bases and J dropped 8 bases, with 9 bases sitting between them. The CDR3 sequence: CSVEWFRGYTF. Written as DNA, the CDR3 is TGCAGCGTTGAATGGTTCAGGGGCTACACCTTC.

CDR3 loop: CASGLGHGYTF. Here the CDR3 DNA reads TGTGCCAGCGGACTTGGCCATGGCTACACCTTC. The rearrangement links TRBV7-9 to TRBJ1-2, with unresolved D. The CDR3 has 11 amino acids. Germline V gene lookup returns CDR1 SEHNR and CDR2 FQNEAQ (reference sequence). Trimming removed 8 bases from V and 6 bases from J, with 10 bases in between.

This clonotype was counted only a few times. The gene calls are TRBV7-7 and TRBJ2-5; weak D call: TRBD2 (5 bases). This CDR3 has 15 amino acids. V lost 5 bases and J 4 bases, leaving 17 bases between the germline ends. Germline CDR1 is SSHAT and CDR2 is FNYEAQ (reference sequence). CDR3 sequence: CASSLLENPGETQYF. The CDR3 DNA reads TGTGCCAGCAGCCTACTAGAGAATCCGGGAGAGACCCAGTACTTC. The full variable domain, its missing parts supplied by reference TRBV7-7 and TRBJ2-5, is GAGVSQSPRYKVTKRGQDVTLRCDPISSHATLYWYQQALGQGPEFLTYFNYEAQPDKSGLPSDRFSAERPEGSISTLTIQRTEQRDSAMYRCASSLLENPGETQYFGPGTRLLVL.

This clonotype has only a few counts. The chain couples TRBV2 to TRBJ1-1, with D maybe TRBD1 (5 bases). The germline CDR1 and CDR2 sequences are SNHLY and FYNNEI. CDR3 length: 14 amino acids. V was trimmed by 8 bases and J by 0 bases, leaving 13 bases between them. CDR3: CASGKGRLNTEAFF. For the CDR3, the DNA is TGTGCCAGCGGCAAGGGACGGTTGAACACTGAAGCTTTCTTT.

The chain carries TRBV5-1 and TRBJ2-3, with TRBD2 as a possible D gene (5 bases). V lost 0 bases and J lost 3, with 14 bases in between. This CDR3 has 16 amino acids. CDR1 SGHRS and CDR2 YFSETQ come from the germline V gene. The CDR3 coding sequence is TGCGCCAGCAGCTTGGCTCGGGGATTGAGTACAGATACGCAGTATTTT. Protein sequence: CASSLARGLSTDTQYF.

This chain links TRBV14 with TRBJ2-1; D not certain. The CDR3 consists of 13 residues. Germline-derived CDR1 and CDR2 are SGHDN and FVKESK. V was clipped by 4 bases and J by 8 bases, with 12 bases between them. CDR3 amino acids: CASSRIKFDEQFF. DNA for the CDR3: TGTGCCAGCAGCCGGATAAAGTTCGATGAGCAGTTCTTC.

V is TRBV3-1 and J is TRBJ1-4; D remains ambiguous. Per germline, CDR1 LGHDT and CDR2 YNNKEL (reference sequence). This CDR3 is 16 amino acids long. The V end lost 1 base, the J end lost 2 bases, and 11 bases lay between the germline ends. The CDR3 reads CASSQGGRATNEKLFF. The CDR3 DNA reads TGTGCCAGCAGCCAAGGGGGTAGGGCGACTAATGAAAAACTGTTTTTT.

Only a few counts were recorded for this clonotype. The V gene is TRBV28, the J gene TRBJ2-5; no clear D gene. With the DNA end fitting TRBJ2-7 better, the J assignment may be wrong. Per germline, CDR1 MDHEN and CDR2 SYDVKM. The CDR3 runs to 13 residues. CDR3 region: CASTHRKFNEQYF. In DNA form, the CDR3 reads TGTGCCAGCACCCATAGGAAGTTCAACGAGCAGTACTTC.

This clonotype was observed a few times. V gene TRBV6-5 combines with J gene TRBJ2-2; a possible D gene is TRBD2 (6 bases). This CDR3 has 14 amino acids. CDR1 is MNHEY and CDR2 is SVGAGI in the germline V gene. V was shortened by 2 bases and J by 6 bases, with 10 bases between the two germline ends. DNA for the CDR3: TGTGCCAGCAGTTACGAGGAGGGGCCCGGGGAGCTGTTTTTT. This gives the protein CASSYEEGPGELFF.

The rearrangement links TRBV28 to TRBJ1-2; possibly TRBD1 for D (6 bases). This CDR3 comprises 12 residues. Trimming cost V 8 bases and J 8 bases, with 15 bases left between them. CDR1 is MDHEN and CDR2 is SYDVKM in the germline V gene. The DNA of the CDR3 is TGTGCCAGCGGAGGGGCGGGGGCCGGCTACACCTTC. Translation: CASGGAGAGYTF.

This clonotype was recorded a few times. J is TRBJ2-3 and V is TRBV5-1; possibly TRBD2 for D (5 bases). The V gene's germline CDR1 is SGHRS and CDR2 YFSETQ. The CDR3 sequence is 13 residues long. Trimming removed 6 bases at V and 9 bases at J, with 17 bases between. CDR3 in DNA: TGCGCCAGCAAGGACTCGATAGTGTCCACGCAGTATTTT. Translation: CASKDSIVSTQYF.

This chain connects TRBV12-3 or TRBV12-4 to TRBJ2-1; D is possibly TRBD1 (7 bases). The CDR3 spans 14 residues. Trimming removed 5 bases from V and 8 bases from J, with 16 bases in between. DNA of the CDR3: TGTGCCAGCAGTGAAACCAGGGGGGAGCATGAGCAGTTCTTC. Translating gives CASSETRGEHEQFF.

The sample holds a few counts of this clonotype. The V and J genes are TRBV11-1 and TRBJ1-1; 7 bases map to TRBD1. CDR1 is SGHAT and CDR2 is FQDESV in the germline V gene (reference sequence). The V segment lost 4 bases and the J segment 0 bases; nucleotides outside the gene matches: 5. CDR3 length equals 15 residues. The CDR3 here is CASSSLRGMNTEAFF. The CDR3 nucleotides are TGTGCCAGCAGCTCCCTCAGGGGGATGAACACTGAAGCTTTCTTT.

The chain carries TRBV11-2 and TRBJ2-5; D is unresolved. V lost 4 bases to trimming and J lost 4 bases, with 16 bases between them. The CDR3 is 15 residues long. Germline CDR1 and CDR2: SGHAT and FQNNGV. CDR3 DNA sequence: TGTGCCAGCAGCTCCCACTCAAGTTCGGGAGAGACCCAGTACTTC. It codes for CASSSHSSSGETQYF.

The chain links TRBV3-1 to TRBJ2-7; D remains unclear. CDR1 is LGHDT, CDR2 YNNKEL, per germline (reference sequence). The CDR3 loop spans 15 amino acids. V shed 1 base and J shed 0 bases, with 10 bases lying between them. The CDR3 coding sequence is TGTGCCAGCAGCCAAGGGGCAGCGAGCTCCTACGAGCAGTACTTC. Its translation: CASSQGAASSYEQYF.

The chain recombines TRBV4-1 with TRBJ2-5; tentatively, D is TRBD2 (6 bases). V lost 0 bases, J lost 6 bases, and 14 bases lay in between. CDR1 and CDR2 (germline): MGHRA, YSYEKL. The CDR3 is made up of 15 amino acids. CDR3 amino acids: CASSQDYSGLKTQYF. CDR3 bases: TGCGCCAGCAGCCAAGACTACTCGGGACTGAAGACCCAGTACTTC.